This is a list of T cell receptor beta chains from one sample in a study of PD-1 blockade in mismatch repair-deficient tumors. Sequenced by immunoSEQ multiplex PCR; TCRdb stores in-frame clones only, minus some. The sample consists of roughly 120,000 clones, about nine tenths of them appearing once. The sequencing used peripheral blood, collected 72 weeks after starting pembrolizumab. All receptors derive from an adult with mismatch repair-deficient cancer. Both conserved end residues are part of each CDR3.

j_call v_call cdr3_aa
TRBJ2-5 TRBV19 CASSMEGPSVTQYF
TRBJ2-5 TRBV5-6 CASSLWAGLDQETQYF
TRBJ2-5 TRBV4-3 CASSQDRSPLYQETQYF
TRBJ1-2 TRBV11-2 CASTGQERLYGYTF
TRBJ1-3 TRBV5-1 CASRLDLSSGNTIYF
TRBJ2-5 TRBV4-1 CASSQEPAIGETQYF
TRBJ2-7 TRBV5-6 CASSLGIAGGPRYEQYF
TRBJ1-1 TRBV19 CASSILLSDRGLNTEAFF
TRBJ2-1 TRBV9 CASNGGASYNEQFF
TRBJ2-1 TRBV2 CASRELAGGGDEQFF
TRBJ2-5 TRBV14 CASSQKLAGETQYF
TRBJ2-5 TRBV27 CASSLGPGAGNWETQYF
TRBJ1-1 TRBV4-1 CASSQMSKNTEAFF
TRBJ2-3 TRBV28 CASSLGGRSTDTQYF
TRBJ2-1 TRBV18 CASSLSTGSSYNEQFF
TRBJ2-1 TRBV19 CASSIVAKDEQFF
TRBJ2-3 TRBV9 CASSETGLRTDTQYF
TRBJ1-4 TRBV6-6 CASSRTKGEKLFF
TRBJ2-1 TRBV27 CASSRLADPYNEQFF